This T cell receptor beta chain was recovered during a study of a mutant IDH1 vaccine in newly diagnosed glioma. Overall study: Males made up 62.5% and females roughly 38% of treated patients, whose mean age was approximately 41 years. Radiotherapy, temozolomide, or both had been given previously, and both were given to most.

Comments on this clone: Its specificity is unknown.

V lost 2 bases and J lost 1; bases outside the gene matches: 3. This CDR3 contains 15 residues. The protocol was immunoSEQ multiplex PCR, while the TCRdb copy is restricted to in-frame clones and leaves out a portion. The profile shows roughly 70,000 clones, 80% to 90% of them singletons. Findings and limits, study-wide: Any relationship between pseudoprogression and changes in top peripheral T cell clonotypes seemed absent. In approximately 93% of patients, immune responses induced by the vaccine occurred.

Time point defined: baseline, week 1 (first vaccination visit). Specified treatment: pre-vaccination baseline after standard-of-care therapy. The chain joins TRBV5-3 to TRBJ2-5; 9 nucleotides match TRBD2. TRBV5-3 is labeled an ORF, and its function is uncertain. Sequencing was performed on peripheral blood mononuclear cells (PBMCs), taken from a glioma patient treated with radiotherapy, temozolomide or both. This TCR came from a woman under 30 with glioma. Some clones in this sample may be carry-over from other donors' samples. CDR3 residues: CARSLAGGTQETQYF. The CDR3, as DNA: TGTGCCAGAAGCTTAGCGGGGGGTACCCAAGAGACCCAGTACTTC.